These 24 T cell receptor beta chains originate from one sample sequenced in a study of cytomegalovirus exposure and HLA in healthy donors. The PCR was carried out with 60 Vbeta primers and 13 Jbeta primers. Produced via immunoSEQ multiplex PCR; TCRdb's table is partial and in-frame only. Of tens of thousands of clones listed, 70% to 80% were seen once; the top ten hold about 3.2%. The material sequenced was PBMCs. All receptors come from a woman aged 25-40 years in good health and CMV-seronegative.

In this sample, this clone turned up many times. V gene TRBV6-5 combines with J gene TRBJ1-1; perhaps TRBD1 as D (5 bases). The CDR3 covers 13 residues. CDR1 and CDR2 (germline): MNHEY, SVGAGI. V gave up 2 bases and J gave up 1 base, with 5 bases separating them. CDR3 DNA sequence: TGTGCCAGCAGTTACCAGGGGAACACTGAAGCTTTCTTT. This encodes CASSYQGNTEAFF.

This chain connects TRBV5-1 to TRBJ2-3; TRBD2 is a possible D gene (6 bases). Trimming stripped 4 bases from V and 2 bases from J, with 8 bases between. Germline lookup yields CDR1 SGHRS and CDR2 YFSETQ. There are 13 residues in the CDR3. In nucleotides, the CDR3 is TGCGCCAGCAGCGGGGGGACCACAGATACGCAGTATTTT. It yields the protein CASSGGTTDTQYF.

The chain combines TRBV6-1 with TRBJ1-2; 9 bases line up with TRBD1. The V gene's germline CDR1 is MNHNS and CDR2 SASEGT. V lost 4 bases to trimming and J lost 6 bases; unmatched junction nucleotides: 3. The CDR3 is made up of 13 amino acids. The CDR3 sequence: CASSGGTGHGYTF. CDR3 nucleotide sequence: TGTGCCAGCAGTGGAGGGACAGGGCATGGCTACACCTTC.

The gene calls are TRBV7-9 and TRBJ2-1, with 9 bases that match TRBD2. V lost 5 bases, J lost 9 bases, and 14 bases stayed unmatched. Germline loops: CDR1 SEHNR, CDR2 FQNEAQ (reference sequence). The CDR3 runs to 16 residues. The CDR3 region is CASSMGEGLARSEQFF. Here the CDR3 DNA reads TGTGCCAGCAGCATGGGCGAGGGACTAGCCAGGAGTGAGCAGTTCTTC.

The chain combines TRBV6-1 with TRBJ1-5; no clear D gene. From germline, CDR1 is MNHNS and CDR2 SASEGT. There are 16 residues in the CDR3. Trimming took off 0 bases at V and 3 bases at J, with 12 bases between the two ends. CDR3: CASSEAQLQSNQPQHF. The CDR3 DNA sequence: TGTGCCAGCAGTGAAGCGCAGTTGCAGTCCAATCAGCCCCAGCATTTT.

The chain employs TRBV7-9 and TRBJ1-2; D may be TRBD1 (6 bases). V was clipped by 6 bases and J by 2 bases, with 16 bases between them. The CDR3 spans 15 residues. Germline V gene lookup returns CDR1 SEHNR and CDR2 FQNEAQ (reference sequence). The CDR3: CASSSYQGWNYGYTF. The CDR3 DNA reads TGTGCCAGCAGTTCTTACCAGGGGTGGAACTATGGCTACACCTTC.

The gene calls are TRBV4-2 and TRBJ2-7, with 7 bases identical to TRBD2. Germline CDR1 and CDR2: LGHNA and YNFKEQ. The CDR3 runs to 15 residues. The V and J ends lost 0 bases and 3 bases, in that order; junction bases with no gene match: 5. The CDR3 DNA follows: TGTGCCAGCAGCCAAGAGACGGGGGGACTCTACGAGCAGTACTTC. It codes for CASSQETGGLYEQYF.

The chain is built from TRBV9 and TRBJ2-7; D is uncertain. From germline, CDR1 is SGDLS and CDR2 YYNGEE. The CDR3 is 14 residues long. V was pared by 0 bases and J by 6 bases, with 13 bases between. The CDR3 DNA reads as TGTGCCAGCAGCGTAGTGGCGGATATCGGCGAGCAGTACTTC. It is translated as CASSVVADIGEQYF.

This clone was observed a handful of times. V and J are TRBV6-1 and TRBJ1-4; the D gene is possibly TRBD1 (6 bases). V was trimmed by 4 bases and J by 7 bases, leaving 13 bases between them. CDR3 length: 14 residues. Germline CDR1 and CDR2: MNHNS and SASEGT. In DNA form, the CDR3 reads TGTGCCAGCAGTGGAGGGGGATTGGGTGAAAAACTGTTTTTT. Encoded protein: CASSGGGLGEKLFF.

The chain links TRBV30 to TRBJ1-5; TRBD1 is a possible D gene (5 bases). This CDR3 is 14 amino acids long. Trimming cost V 4 bases and J 3 bases, with 13 bases left between them. Germline V gives CDR1 GTSNPN, CDR2 SVGIG (reference sequence). CDR3 DNA: TGTGCCTGGAATCCAGGGTTGAACAATCAGCCCCAGCATTTT. Amino acids: CAWNPGLNNQPQHF. Looking up the rest from reference TRBV30 and TRBJ1-5 gives the full variable domain: SQTIHQWPATLVQPVGSPLSLECTVEGTSNPNLYWYRQAAGRGLQLLFYSVGIGQISSEVPQNLSASRPQDRQFILSSKKLLLSDSGFYLCAWNPGLNNQPQHFGDGTRLSIL.

The genes are TRBV6-5 and TRBJ1-1, with D uncertain. The germline V gene has CDR1 MNHEY and CDR2 SVGAGI. Trimming removed 3 bases from V and 2 bases from J, with 4 bases in between. The CDR3 totals 12 residues. The DNA for the CDR3 is TGTGCCAGCAGTTATTATAACACTGAAGCTTTCTTT. It codes for CASSYYNTEAFF.

J is TRBJ2-3 and V is TRBV6-5; TRBD2 matches at 7 bases. The CDR3 consists of 15 residues. V dropped 2 bases and J dropped 0; count of bases not matched to a gene: 2. In germline, CDR1 is MNHEY, CDR2 SVGAGI. The CDR3 coding sequence is TGTGCCAGCAGTTACCGAGCGGGGAGCACAGATACGCAGTATTTT. Amino acids: CASSYRAGSTDTQYF.

The rearrangement uses TRBV11-2 and TRBJ2-7, with 8 bases identical to TRBD1. The germline V gene encodes CDR1 SGHAT and CDR2 FQNNGV. V was pared by 0 bases and J by 5 bases, with 6 bases of the junction left unmatched. The CDR3 is made up of 15 amino acids. The CDR3 DNA reads as TGTGCCAGCAGCTTAGAACCAGGGGGCCGTAACGAGCAGTACTTC. It specifies CASSLEPGGRNEQYF.

The chain couples TRBV25-1 to TRBJ1-1, with D possibly being TRBD1 (6 bases). V was pared by 9 bases and J by 4 bases, with 15 bases between. CDR1 is MGHDK, CDR2 SYGVNS, per germline. The CDR3 consists of 13 residues. Written as DNA, the CDR3 is TGTGCCAGTATTAAGCAACAGGGCACTGAAGCTTTCTTT. As protein: CASIKQQGTEAFF.

V is TRBV30 and J is TRBJ1-6; 9 bases align to TRBD1. In germline, CDR1 is GTSNPN, CDR2 SVGIG (reference sequence). With V trimmed by 0 bases and J by 0 bases, 6 bases remained unmatched. This CDR3 spans 18 amino acids. The CDR3 reads CAWSVQGAGSSYNSPLHF. The CDR3 DNA follows: TGTGCCTGGAGTGTACAGGGGGCGGGGAGCTCCTATAATTCACCCCTCCACTTT. The full variable domain, with the rest looked up from reference TRBV30 and TRBJ1-6, is SQTIHQWPATLVQPVGSPLSLECTVEGTSNPNLYWYRQAAGRGLQLLFYSVGIGQISSEVPQNLSASRPQDRQFILSSKKLLLSDSGFYLCAWSVQGAGSSYNSPLHFGNGTRLTVT.

J is TRBJ1-6 and V is TRBV9; TRBD1 matches 7 bases. V was clipped by 7 bases and J by 7 bases; unmatched bases: 11. From germline, CDR1 is SGDLS and CDR2 YYNGEE. The CDR3 covers 15 residues. This CDR3 is CASEASPTGNSPLHF. Written as DNA, the CDR3 is TGTGCCAGCGAAGCATCTCCGACAGGGAATTCACCCCTCCACTTT.

J is TRBJ2-1 and V is TRBV7-8; 7 bases are a match to TRBD2. CDR3 length: 15 amino acids. CDR1 and CDR2 (germline): SGHVS, FQNEAQ. Trimming took 0 bases from V and 8 from J; bases not matched to a gene: 7. CDR3 in amino acids: CASSLAWFGGDEQFF. The CDR3 DNA sequence: TGTGCCAGCAGCTTAGCCTGGTTTGGGGGGGATGAGCAGTTCTTC.

By sample share, this clone is medium-sized. The gene calls are TRBV5-1 and TRBJ1-6; D uncertain. The V and J ends lost 0 bases and 8 bases respectively, with 6 bases between them. In germline, CDR1 is SGHRS, CDR2 YFSETQ. CDR3 size: 13 residues. CDR3 DNA: TGCGCCAGCAGCTTGGACGCGGATTCACCCCTCCACTTT. It encodes CASSLDADSPLHF.

This clone appeared a few times. V gene TRBV30 combines with J gene TRBJ2-7; a possible D gene is TRBD2 (6 bases). V was trimmed by 3 bases and J by 0 bases, leaving 15 bases between them. The CDR3 runs to 15 residues. The germline V gene encodes CDR1 GTSNPN and CDR2 SVGIG (reference sequence). The CDR3 DNA reads TGTGCCTGGAGCGGTCGGGGAGGAAGCTCCTACGAGCAGTACTTC. As protein: CAWSGRGGSSYEQYF.

J is TRBJ2-3 and V is TRBV29-1; 7 nucleotides align to TRBD2. Per the germline V gene, CDR1 is SQVTM and CDR2 is ANQGSEA. CDR3 length: 15 amino acids. The CDR3 DNA follows: TGCAGTCTAACCCTGTGGCGGGGGAGCACAGATACGCAGTATTTT. This gives the protein CSLTLWRGSTDTQYF.

The rearrangement uses TRBV30 and TRBJ2-1; 13 bases align to TRBD2. There are 14 residues in the CDR3. Germline CDR1 and CDR2: GTSNPN and SVGIG (reference sequence). J lost 4 bases, V lost 5 bases, and 2 bases had no gene match. The CDR3 spells CAWGLAGAYNEQFF. The CDR3 nucleotides are TGTGCCTGGGGACTAGCGGGGGCTTACAATGAGCAGTTCTTC.

The chain links TRBV6-1 to TRBJ2-7; TRBD1 aligns across 7 bases. The CDR3 runs 17 residues. The ends lost 3 bases at V and 1 base at J; junction bases unmatched: 12. Germline-derived CDR1 and CDR2 are MNHNS and SASEGT. CDR3 DNA sequence: TGTGCCAGCAGTGATTACGGACAGGTCTCCCTTTCCTACGAGCAGTACTTC. Its translation is CASSDYGQVSLSYEQYF.

This clone occurred many times. The rearrangement links TRBV7-9 to TRBJ2-7, with 12 bases lining up with TRBD1. The CDR3 covers 14 residues. Germline V gene sequence: CDR1 SEHNR, CDR2 FQNEAQ (reference sequence). V gave up 4 bases and J gave up 7 bases; unmatched junction bases: 5. The chain's CDR3 is CASSSGTGGWEQYF. Here the CDR3 DNA reads TGTGCCAGCAGCTCCGGGACAGGGGGCTGGGAGCAGTACTTC.

The chain combines TRBV5-1 with TRBJ2-1; 8 positions match TRBD2. The CDR3 runs to 16 residues. CDR1 and CDR2 (germline): SGHRS, YFSETQ. V gave up 1 base and J gave up 3 bases; unmatched junction bases: 6. The CDR3 region has the DNA TGCGCCAGCAGCTTGTTGACGGGGGGGTTCTACAATGAGCAGTTCTTC. Translation gives CASSLLTGGFYNEQFF.